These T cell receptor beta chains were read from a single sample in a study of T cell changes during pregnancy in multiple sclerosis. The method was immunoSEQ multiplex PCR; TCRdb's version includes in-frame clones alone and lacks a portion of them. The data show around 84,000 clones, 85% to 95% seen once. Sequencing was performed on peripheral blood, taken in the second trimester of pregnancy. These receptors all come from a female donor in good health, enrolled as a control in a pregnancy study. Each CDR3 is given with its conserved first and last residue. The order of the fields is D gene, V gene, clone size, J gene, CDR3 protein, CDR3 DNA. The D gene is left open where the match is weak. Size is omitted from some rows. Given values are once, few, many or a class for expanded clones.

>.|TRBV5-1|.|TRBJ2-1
CASSLEGVSYNEQFF
TGCGCCAGCAGCTTGGAGGGGGTCTCCTACAATGAGCAGTTCTTC
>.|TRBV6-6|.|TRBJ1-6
CASSYGPTGTLHF
TGTGCCAGCAGTTACGGACCGACAGGTACCCTCCACTTT
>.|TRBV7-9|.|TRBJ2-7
CASSLAGADEQYF
TGTGCCAGCAGCTTGGCAGGGGCGGACGAGCAGTACTTC
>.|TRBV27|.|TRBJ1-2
CASSLRGFANYGYTF
TGTGCCAGCAGTTTGCGAGGATTCGCTAACTATGGCTACACCTTC
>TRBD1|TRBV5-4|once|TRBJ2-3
CASSSDRADTQYF
TGTGCCAGCAGCAGCGACAGGGCAGATACGCAGTATTTT
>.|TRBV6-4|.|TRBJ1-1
CASSDRGDTEAFF
TGTGCCAGCAGTGACCGGGGTGACACTGAAGCTTTCTTT
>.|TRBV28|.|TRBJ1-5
CASSQVGGPGQPQHF
TGTGCCAGCAGTCAGGTCGGGGGTCCTGGTCAGCCCCAGCATTTT
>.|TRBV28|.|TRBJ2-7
CASSTQDISYEQYF
TGTGCCAGCAGTACCCAGGACATCTCCTACGAGCAGTACTTC
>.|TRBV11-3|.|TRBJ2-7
CASSSGFSYEQYF
TGTGCCAGCAGCAGCGGGTTCTCCTACGAGCAGTACTTC
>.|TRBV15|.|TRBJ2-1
CATSSDSKYNEQFF
TGTGCCACCAGCAGTGACAGCAAGTACAATGAGCAGTTCTTC
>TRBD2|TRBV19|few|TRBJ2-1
CASSIILRSGYNEQFF
TGTGCCAGTAGTATCATCCTACGTAGCGGGTACAATGAGCAGTTCTTC
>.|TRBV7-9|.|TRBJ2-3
CASSPREQYF
TGTGCCAGCAGCCCCCGGGAGCAGTATTTT